Listed below are T cell receptor beta chains from one sample, sequenced in a study of T cells in localized non-small cell lung cancer. Assay: immunoSEQ multiplex PCR; the TCRdb copy retains only in-frame clones and omits some. The sample shows roughly 25,000 clones, 90% of them seen only once. Sequencing was performed on peripheral blood, taken before any cancer treatment. The receptors stem from a woman aged 40-75 years with stage I lung adenocarcinoma. The CDR3 runs from the conserved cysteine through the conserved F or W. The order of the fields is clone size, V gene, D gene, CDR3 length, J gene, CDR3 protein, CDR3 DNA. A D gene is named only where the DNA matches it firmly. Clone size is not always given. Where it is, it says once, few, many or a class for expanded clones.

NA	TRBV5-6	TRBD1	16	TRBJ2-7	CASSSVDRGLPYEQYF	TGTGCCAGCAGCTCGGTTGACAGGGGGCTTCCCTACGAGCAGTACTTC
NA	TRBV19	NA	17	TRBJ2-1	CASSIGSGVFAYNEQFF	TGTGCCAGTAGTATAGGTTCAGGCGTATTCGCCTACAATGAGCAGTTCTTC
NA	TRBV7-2	NA	14	TRBJ2-1	CASSFSGIDNEQFF	TGTGCCAGCAGCTTTAGCGGTATCGACAATGAGCAGTTCTTC
NA	TRBV18	NA	14	TRBJ2-5	CASSPKPLQETQYF	TGTGCCAGCTCACCAAAACCCCTTCAAGAGACCCAGTACTTC
once	TRBV18	NA	14	TRBJ1-1	CASSPGGVYTEAFF	TGTGCCAGCTCACCCGGGGGGGTTTACACTGAAGCTTTCTTT
NA	TRBV9	NA	16	TRBJ2-2	CASSPRGAANTGELFF	TGTGCCAGCAGCCCGAGGGGTGCGGCGAACACCGGGGAGCTGTTTTTT
NA	TRBV5-8	TRBD2	17	TRBJ2-3	CASSKTKLAGITDTQYF	TGTGCCAGCAGCAAAACCAAACTAGCGGGCATCACAGATACGCAGTATTTT
NA	TRBV5-4	NA	13	TRBJ2-5	CAGRDLTKETQYF	TGTGCCGGAAGGGACTTAACAAAAGAGACCCAGTACTTC
NA	TRBV7-2	NA	13	TRBJ2-1	CASSVGLAHEQFF	TGTGCCAGCAGCGTAGGCTTAGCCCATGAGCAGTTCTTC
few	TRBV7-9	NA	13	TRBJ1-4	CASSREASEKLFF	TGTGCCAGCAGCCGGGAGGCCAGCGAAAAACTGTTTTTT
NA	TRBV7-2	TRBD2	15	TRBJ2-3	CASSSERGGADTQYF	TGTGCCAGCAGCTCTGAGCGGGGGGGGGCGGATACGCAGTATTTT
NA	TRBV15	TRBD2	16	TRBJ2-3	CATSRDRLAGVDTQYF	TGTGCCACCAGCAGAGATAGGCTAGCGGGAGTAGATACGCAGTATTTT
NA	TRBV6-1	NA	11	TRBJ2-7	CASFRGGEQYF	TGTGCCAGCTTCAGGGGAGGCGAGCAGTACTTC
once	TRBV5-1	NA	15	TRBJ1-6	CASSFLQAGNSPLHF	TGCGCCAGCAGCTTTCTCCAGGCGGGGAATTCACCCCTCCACTTT
NA	TRBV19	NA	15	TRBJ1-1	CASSIDPDWGTEAFF	TGTGCCAGTAGTATAGATCCCGACTGGGGCACTGAAGCTTTCTTT
NA	TRBV20-1	NA	11	TRBJ2-5	CLWVAKETQYF	TGCCTTTGGGTAGCGAAAGAGACCCAGTACTTC
NA	TRBV6-6	NA	14	TRBJ1-5	CASSPTGEGQPQHF	TGTGCCAGCAGCCCGACAGGTGAGGGACAGCCCCAGCATTTT
NA	TRBV9	TRBD1	16	TRBJ2-1	CASSDEQGAGSNEQFF	TGTGCCAGCAGCGACGAACAGGGGGCAGGGTCTAATGAGCAGTTCTTC
NA	TRBV29-1	TRBD1	13	TRBJ1-1	CSARDRRNTEAFF	TGCAGCGCCAGGGACAGGAGGAACACTGAAGCTTTCTTT